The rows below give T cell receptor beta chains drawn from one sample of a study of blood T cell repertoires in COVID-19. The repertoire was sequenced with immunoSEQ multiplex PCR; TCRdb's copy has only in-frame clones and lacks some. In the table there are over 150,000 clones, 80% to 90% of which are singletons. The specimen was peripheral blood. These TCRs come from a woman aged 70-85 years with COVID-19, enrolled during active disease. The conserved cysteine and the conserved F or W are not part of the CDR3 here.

cdr3_aa: ASSPISGDPEQY; v_call: TRBV18
cdr3_aa: ASSFDQGAHTEAF; v_call: TRBV7-2
cdr3_aa: ASSLVGGEQY; v_call: TRBV27
cdr3_aa: ASSQRTVPDSGNTIY; v_call: TRBV4-2
cdr3_aa: ASSFSTSGRWVQETQY; v_call: TRBV28
cdr3_aa: ASSSRGGSNQPQH; v_call: TRBV19
cdr3_aa: ASSLGQIAKNIQY; v_call: TRBV11-2
cdr3_aa: ASSLFVAENTEAF; v_call: TRBV7-9
cdr3_aa: ASKNVPGGDSNEKLF; v_call: TRBV25-1
cdr3_aa: ASSLGQGVDTQY; v_call: TRBV19